The entry that follows covers one T cell receptor beta chain sequence. Its antigen is currently unknown. The PCR was carried out with 60 Vbeta primers and 13 Jbeta primers. The method was immunoSEQ multiplex PCR; TCRdb's version includes in-frame clones alone and lacks a portion of them. Of around 160,000 clones listed, roughly 77% are singletons. This specimen belongs to a study of cytomegalovirus exposure and HLA in healthy donors. About the research overall: An earlier analysis identified more than 90 million unique TCR beta sequences in about 180 million T cells. Broader study findings: Later analysis revealed greater clonal expansion in HLA-associated TCR beta chains than in equally common others. The authors reported that TCR beta sequences could predict HLA-A and HLA-B alleles. These predictions were accurate for most subjects in the first cohort.

Germline-derived CDR1 and CDR2 are SGDLS and YYNGEE. The V gene lost 0 bases and the J gene lost 7 bases, with 8 bases spanning the gap. This CDR3 is 13 amino acids long. Input material: PBMCs. V is TRBV9 and J is TRBJ1-5; no clear D gene. This TCR was recovered from a middle-aged woman in good health and CMV-seropositive. Here the CDR3 DNA reads TGTGCCAGCAGCGTAGGGCAGCGACAGCCCCAGCATTTT. It yields the protein CASSVGQRQPQHF.